This is a list of T cell receptor beta chains from one sample in a study of blood T cell repertoires in COVID-19. Produced via immunoSEQ multiplex PCR; TCRdb's table is partial and in-frame only. Here the sample spans 130,000 to 150,000 clones, roughly 90% being singletons. Input material: PBMCs or T cells enriched from blood (not recorded which). Receptors originate from a woman aged 25 to 39 with acute COVID-19. Both conserved end residues are part of each CDR3. D genes are given only for firm matches. Rows may omit the clone size; those that give it use once, few, many or a size class.

D gene | J gene | clone size | V gene | CDR3 DNA | CDR3 protein
TRBD1 | TRBJ1-6 | - | TRBV7-9 | TGTGCCAGCAGCCCACAGGGGGATTCACCCCTCCACTTT | CASSPQGDSPLHF
TRBD1 | TRBJ1-6 | few | TRBV18 | TGTGCCAGCTCACCAGGGGACAGGGACTATAATTCACCCCTCCACTTT | CASSPGDRDYNSPLHF
- | TRBJ1-2 | - | TRBV3-1/TRBV3-2 | TGTGCCAGCAGCCAAACAGGGAGCCCTAACTATGGCTACACCTTC | CASSQTGSPNYGYTF
TRBD2 | TRBJ2-1 | - | TRBV7-2 | TGTGCCAGCAGCTTCGCTAGCGGAAGCTCCTACAATGAGCAGTTCTTC | CASSFASGSSYNEQFF
TRBD2 | TRBJ2-2 | - | TRBV5-5 | TGTGCCAGCAGCCTGTTAGCGGGAACGGGCACCGGGGAGCTGTTTTTT | CASSLLAGTGTGELFF
TRBD1 | TRBJ2-1 | - | TRBV27 | TGTGCCAGCAGTTCCCCGGGACAGGGCACAATCGAGCAGTTCTTC | CASSSPGQGTIEQFF
TRBD2 | TRBJ2-2 | - | TRBV5-1 | TGCGCCAGCTCCGGGACTAGCGGGATGATCGGAGGGGAGCTGTTTTTT | CASSGTSGMIGGELFF
TRBD2 | TRBJ2-7 | - | TRBV11-2 | TGTGCCAGCAGCTTAGATTTTGGGACTAGCGCCAAGCTCTACGAGCAGTACTTC | CASSLDFGTSAKLYEQYF
TRBD2 | TRBJ2-7 | once | TRBV9 | TGTGCCAGCAGCGTCGGGACTAATTATTACGAGCAGTACTTC | CASSVGTNYYEQYF
TRBD1 | TRBJ1-2 | - | TRBV30 | TGTGCCTGGAGTGGGAACAGGGGGGAAACCTATGGCTACACCTTC | CAWSGNRGETYGYTF
TRBD1 | TRBJ2-7 | few | TRBV5-1 | TGCGCCAGCAGCTACGGGACAGGGGGCTCAGTGGAGCAGTACTTC | CASSYGTGGSVEQYF
- | TRBJ2-3 | - | TRBV2 | TGTGCCAGCAGCGGCCAGAGGGGCACAGATACGCAGTATTTT | CASSGQRGTDTQYF
- | TRBJ1-4 | - | TRBV19 | TGTGCCAGTAGTATAGCGGCCCCGGAGGGACTGTTTTTT | CASSIAAPEGLFF
- | TRBJ2-1 | - | TRBV18 | TGTGCCAGCTCATCGCTAGCGCCCAGCTCCTACAATGAGCAGTTCTTC | CASSSLAPSSYNEQFF
- | TRBJ1-2 | - | TRBV5-6 | TGTGCCAGCAGCTTGGTGGTGATCTCTACTAACTATGGCTACACCTTC | CASSLVVISTNYGYTF
- | TRBJ1-2 | once | TRBV10-3 | TGTGCCTCTTCCAGGGGTGTTAGCTATGGCTACACCTTC | CASSRGVSYGYTF
- | TRBJ1-4 | - | TRBV30 | TGTGCCTGCCGGCCCGGGGGTTTGGATGAAAAACTGTTTTTT | CACRPGGLDEKLFF
TRBD2 | TRBJ2-1 | - | TRBV19 | TGTGCCAGTAGTATAGCTGGACTAGCAAATGAGCAGTTCTTC | CASSIAGLANEQFF
TRBD1 | TRBJ1-2 | - | TRBV5-6 | TGTGCCAGCAGCTTGGTTGACAGGGTGGGTGGCTACACCTTC | CASSLVDRVGGYTF
TRBD1 | TRBJ1-2 | - | TRBV7-9 | TGTGCCAGCAGCCCTGGGACAGGCTATGGCTACACCTTC | CASSPGTGYGYTF
TRBD1 | TRBJ2-5 | - | TRBV7-3 | TGTGCCAGCAGCTTAGGGGACAGAGTAGAGACCCAGTACTTC | CASSLGDRVETQYF
TRBD2 | TRBJ2-7 | - | TRBV20-1 | TGCAGTGCTAGTGGCGGGACTAGCGGGGAGTCGTACGAGCAGTACTTC | CSASGGTSGESYEQYF
TRBD1 | TRBJ2-7 | once | TRBV18 | TGTGCCAGCTCACCAGGGACAGACTACGAGCAGTACTTC | CASSPGTDYEQYF